This T cell receptor beta chain came from a study of shared T cell receptors in the human thymus. The CDR3 has 16 amino acids. Trimming took off 10 bases at V and 0 bases at J, with 17 bases between the two ends. This table comes from immunoSEQ multiplex PCR, and its TCRdb copy is limited to in-frame clones, with some not included. The repertoire holds hundreds of thousands of clones, with roughly 85% as singletons. In its sample, this clone was seen a few times. Separately, the same data were catalogued under a study of human thymus T cells. That work states: Donors were healthy Finnish babies undergoing corrective operations for congenital heart defects. Corrective heart surgery yielded the resections from which the thymus tissue came. Within thymic and blood repertoires, V and J gene usage appeared to be biased. What related research reported was that thymic repertoires overlapped highly among unrelated individuals.

The chain is built from TRBV5-3 and TRBJ2-6, with D perhaps matching TRBD1 (5 bases). TRBV5-3 is treated as an ORF (open reading frame) with a function not yet certain. This sequence was found in a girl younger than two with a congenital heart defect. Sequences were obtained from thymocytes. Here the CDR3 reads CAGQDLRVSGANVLTF. In DNA form, the CDR3 reads TGTGCCGGTCAGGACCTCAGGGTCTCTGGGGCCAACGTCCTGACTTTC.